These 27 T cell receptor beta chains were sequenced from one sample in a study of blood T cell repertoires in COVID-19. TCRdb's copy holds only in-frame clones and misses some; the assay was immunoSEQ multiplex PCR. The repertoire holds 150,000 to 200,000 clones, with less than 90% as singletons. Specimen: peripheral blood. The receptors stem from a man aged 60 to 69 with acute or convalescent COVID-19.

The chain couples TRBV9 to TRBJ1-2, with TRBD1 matching 10 bases. With V trimmed by 4 bases and J by 4 bases, 4 bases remained unmatched. This CDR3 region has 14 residues. CDR1 is SGDLS, CDR2 YYNGEE, per germline. CDR3 nucleotides: TGTGCCAGCAGCCAGGGACAGGGGCCCTATGGCTACACCTTC. This encodes CASSQGQGPYGYTF.

The V and J genes are TRBV6-5 and TRBJ2-2; D remains ambiguous. V lost 6 bases, J lost 6 bases, and 17 bases lay in between. CDR3 length: 15 amino acids. Germline V lookup: CDR1 MNHEY, CDR2 SVGAGI. The CDR3 protein is CASSPDSTRAGELFF. CDR3 bases: TGTGCCAGCAGCCCCGACTCAACCAGAGCCGGGGAGCTGTTTTTT.

This clone was counted once. The chain is built from TRBV7-9 and TRBJ1-2; D not resolved. Germline CDR1 SEHNR, CDR2 FQNEAQ (reference sequence). This CDR3 has 14 amino acids. Trimming took 5 bases from V and 8 from J, leaving 18 bases between them. DNA for the CDR3: TGTGCCAGCAGCCCCCGCGGGCCGATTTTGGGCTACACCTTC. This codes for CASSPRGPILGYTF.

This clone was observed once. The chain couples TRBV15 to TRBJ2-3; 8 nucleotides agree with TRBD1. CDR1 LNHNV and CDR2 YYDKDF come from the germline V gene (reference sequence). V shed 0 bases, J shed 1 base, and the junction held 3 bases outside the gene matches. The CDR3 runs to 16 residues. In nucleotides, the CDR3 is TGTGCCACCAGCAGAGAGGGGGGACAGGGCACAGATACGCAGTATTTT. Translated, it gives CATSREGGQGTDTQYF.

V gene TRBV12-5 combines with J gene TRBJ1-5; D perhaps matches TRBD1 (5 bases). This CDR3 spans 15 amino acids. Per the germline V gene, CDR1 is LGHNT and CDR2 is FRNRAP. The V gene lost 6 bases and the J gene lost 5 bases, with 17 bases spanning the gap. CDR3 in DNA: TGTGCTAGTGGAAGGGACTTGGCGAGGGATCAGCCCCAGCATTTT. Translating gives CASGRDLARDQPQHF. The full variable domain, completed using reference TRBV12-5 and TRBJ1-5, is DARVTQTPRHKVTEMGQEVTMRCQPILGHNTVFWYRQTMMQGLELLAYFRNRAPLDDSGMPKDRFSAEMPDATLATLKIQPSEPRDSAVYFCASGRDLARDQPQHFGDGTRLSIL.

This chain connects TRBV6-5 to TRBJ1-1; D is unresolved. The CDR3 consists of 15 residues. CDR1 MNHEY and CDR2 SVGAGI come from the germline V gene. V gave up 2 bases and J gave up 1 base, with 11 bases separating them. CDR3 sequence: CASSYGPGWNTEAFF. CDR3 DNA sequence: TGTGCCAGCAGTTACGGTCCGGGTTGGAACACTGAAGCTTTCTTT.

The rearrangement joins TRBV24-1 to TRBJ1-2; no definite D call. Germline assignment: CDR1 KGHDR and CDR2 SFDVKD. The CDR3 sequence is 14 residues long. V was cut by 1 base and J by 5 bases, with 10 bases left in between. DNA for the CDR3: TGTGCCACCAGTGATTTAACAGTTGCGTATGGCTACACCTTC. Translating gives CATSDLTVAYGYTF.

As to this clone: An end of the junction differs from the germline gene, which may be a read error. The chain links TRBV7-2 to TRBJ2-1; D possibly corresponds to TRBD2 (5 bases). Germline loops: CDR1 SGHTA, CDR2 FQGNSA. The CDR3 loop spans 13 amino acids. CDR3 bases: TGTGCCAGCAGCCGCGCTAGAGGGATACCCGCGCTCTTC. Encoded protein: CASSRARGIPALF.

This chain uses TRBV12-5 with TRBJ1-5, with TRBD1 matching over 9 bases. The J segment lost 0 bases and the V segment lost 2 bases, leaving 8 bases of the junction unmatched. CDR3 length equals 18 residues. Germline values: CDR1 LGHNT, CDR2 FRNRAP. The DNA of the CDR3 is TGTGCTAGTGGTTTGACCATGGACAGGGGTAATAGCAATCAGCCCCAGCATTTT. This codes for CASGLTMDRGNSNQPQHF.

The rearrangement uses TRBV30 and TRBJ1-6; 10 bases are a match to TRBD1. The CDR3 sequence is 16 residues long. J was trimmed by 6 bases and V by 3 bases; bases with no gene match: 8. Germline V CDR1 and CDR2: GTSNPN, SVGIG (reference sequence). The CDR3 protein is CAWSGGTGAPNSPLHF. The DNA for the CDR3 is TGTGCCTGGAGCGGGGGGACAGGGGCTCCTAATTCACCCCTCCACTTT. The whole variable domain, remainder taken from reference TRBV30 and TRBJ1-6, is SQTIHQWPATLVQPVGSPLSLECTVEGTSNPNLYWYRQAAGRGLQLLFYSVGIGQISSEVPQNLSASRPQDRQFILSSKKLLLSDSGFYLCAWSGGTGAPNSPLHFGNGTRLTVT.

The chain combines TRBV7-9 with TRBJ2-1; D gene uncertain. Looked up from germline, CDR1 is SEHNR and CDR2 is FQNEAQ (reference sequence). V lost 7 bases, J lost 12 bases, and 19 bases lay in between. This CDR3 spans 13 amino acids. The CDR3 DNA sequence: TGTGCCAGCATGCCCTCAGGAAGGCTCGGGCAGTTCTTC. Translating it yields CASMPSGRLGQFF.

This clone was seen more than once but under ten times. The chain combines TRBV6-6 with TRBJ1-3, with 9 bases identical to TRBD1. CDR1 and CDR2 from the germline V gene are MNHNY and SVGAGI (reference sequence). V trimming: 8 bases; J trimming: 10 bases; junction bases outside the gene matches: 0. This CDR3 comprises 10 residues. The CDR3 bases are TGTGCCAGCGGGACAGGGACCATATATTTT. This gives the protein CASGTGTIYF.

This chain joins TRBV20-1 and TRBJ1-5; 8 bases agree with TRBD1. V gave up 3 bases and J gave up 5 bases; unmatched junction bases: 6. Germline V CDR1 and CDR2: DFQATT, SNEGSKA (reference sequence). The CDR3 consists of 14 residues. CDR3 loop: CSASRTGPHQPQHF. The CDR3 bases are TGCAGTGCTAGTCGGACAGGGCCTCATCAGCCCCAGCATTTT.

The chain has TRBV11-2 and TRBJ1-1; 9 positions match TRBD1. V was clipped by 5 bases and J by 3 bases; unmatched bases: 7. CDR3 length equals 15 residues. Germline V gene lookup returns CDR1 SGHAT and CDR2 FQNNGV. The DNA for the CDR3 is TGTGCCAGCAGCCCGCCGACAGGGGGGTACACTGAAGCTTTCTTT. As protein: CASSPPTGGYTEAFF.

This sequence joins TRBV11-1 and TRBJ2-3, with a weak D call TRBD2 (6 bases). Trimming cost V 4 bases and J 1 base, with 12 bases left between them. The CDR3 contains 15 residues. Germline loops: CDR1 SGHAT, CDR2 FQDESV (reference sequence). The CDR3 bases are TGTGCCAGCAGCTCAAGTCCGGGGGGCACAGATACGCAGTATTTT. Translating it yields CASSSSPGGTDTQYF.

V usage is TRBV7-3 and J usage is TRBJ2-2, with TRBD2 matching 7 bases. Per germline, CDR1 SGHTA and CDR2 FQGTGA. The V gene end was trimmed by 0 bases and the J gene end by 3 bases; junction bases not matched to a gene: 1. This CDR3 has 15 residues. The CDR3 here is CASSLTAGYTGELFF. The CDR3 coding sequence is TGTGCCAGCAGCTTAACAGCGGGGTACACCGGGGAGCTGTTTTTT.

The chain employs TRBV24-1 and TRBJ2-5; D is possibly TRBD2 (6 bases). The CDR3 has 17 amino acids. Per germline, CDR1 KGHDR and CDR2 SFDVKD. Trimming cost V 2 bases and J 0 bases, with 15 bases left between them. CDR3 loop: CATSDSFGSGHQETQYF. CDR3 nucleotides: TGTGCCACCAGTGATTCCTTCGGTAGCGGTCACCAAGAGACCCAGTACTTC.

This chain connects TRBV29-1 to TRBJ1-1; possibly TRBD1 for D (5 bases). Trimming removed 4 bases from V and 0 bases from J, with 9 bases in between. Germline V CDR1 and CDR2: SQVTM, ANQGSEA. This CDR3 has 13 residues. The CDR3 here is CSVGQGLNTEAFF. CDR3 nucleotides: TGCAGCGTTGGTCAGGGATTGAACACTGAAGCTTTCTTT.

This clone was detected once. The V and J genes are TRBV18 and TRBJ2-2; 9 nucleotides agree with TRBD2. Germline loops: CDR1 KGHSH, CDR2 LQKENI. The CDR3 loop spans 20 amino acids. The trim removed 0 bases at V and 2 bases at J, leaving 13 bases unmatched. Here the CDR3 reads CASSPPSAAGGLSNTGELFF. The CDR3 DNA sequence: TGTGCCAGCTCACCACCGTCTGCGGCGGGAGGGTTATCTAACACCGGGGAGCTGTTTTTT.

This rearrangement joins TRBV27 to TRBJ1-5; D is perhaps TRBD1 (6 bases). The CDR3 consists of 16 residues. Germline V gene lookup returns CDR1 MNHEY and CDR2 SMNVEV (reference sequence). The ends were cut back, 2 bases at V and 7 bases at J, with 18 bases in the middle. DNA for the CDR3: TGTGCCAGCAGTTTACGGAATGGCAGGGGCCGCCAGCCCCAGCATTTT. Translating gives CASSLRNGRGRQPQHF.

The chain uses TRBV7-2 and TRBJ2-5; tentative D call: TRBD1 (6 bases). V was clipped by 0 bases and J by 2 bases, with 13 bases between them. The germline CDR1 and CDR2 sequences are SGHTA and FQGNSA. The CDR3 covers 16 residues. The CDR3 reads CASSLAPSRGQETQYF. CDR3 nucleotides: TGTGCCAGCAGCTTAGCCCCATCGAGGGGGCAAGAGACCCAGTACTTC.

The V gene is TRBV25-1, the J gene TRBJ1-1; maybe TRBD1 (6 bases). V dropped 3 bases and J dropped 1 base, with 12 bases sitting between them. CDR1 and CDR2 (germline): MGHDK, SYGVNS. The CDR3 has 15 amino acids. DNA for the CDR3: TGTGCCAGCAGTGACTTATTACAGGGGAACACTGAAGCTTTCTTT. Translating it yields CASSDLLQGNTEAFF.

The DNA of the CDR3 is TGTGCCACCAGCCAGGGGACCCTACAAGAGACCCAGTACTTC. Its translation is CATSQGTLQETQYF. V usage is TRBV24-1 and J usage is TRBJ2-5; possible D gene TRBD1, 6 bases. The CDR3 consists of 14 residues. CDR1 and CDR2 (germline): KGHDR, SFDVKD. V shed 7 bases and J shed 2 bases, with 13 bases lying between them.

This chain connects TRBV5-5 to TRBJ1-5; D unclear. With 0 bases removed from V and 0 bases from J, the gap between germline ends came to 7 bases. Germline-derived CDR1 and CDR2 are SGHKS and YYEKEE (reference sequence). The CDR3 runs 15 residues. The CDR3 is CASSLEEYSNQPQHF. The CDR3 DNA sequence: TGTGCCAGCAGCTTGGAAGAGTATAGCAATCAGCCCCAGCATTTT.

The chain carries TRBV5-1 and TRBJ1-4; 8 bases line up with TRBD1. This CDR3 region has 16 residues. V lost 4 bases and J lost 5; bases outside the gene matches: 10. CDR1 is SGHRS and CDR2 is YFSETQ in the germline V gene. DNA of the CDR3: TGCGCCAGCAGCACAACCGGACAGGGAGGAAATGAAAAACTGTTTTTT. It encodes CASSTTGQGGNEKLFF.

The V call is TRBV29-1, the J call TRBJ1-6; 7 bases agree with TRBD1. There are 14 residues in the CDR3. Germline V CDR1 and CDR2: SQVTM, ANQGSEA. Trimming cost V 6 bases and J 5 bases; bases outside gene matches: 7. CDR3 protein: CSVTDRDHNSPLHF. CDR3 DNA: TGCAGCGTCACAGACAGGGACCATAATTCACCCCTCCACTTT. The whole variable domain, remainder taken from reference TRBV29-1 and TRBJ1-6, is SAVISQKPSRDICQRGTSLTIQCQVDSQVTMMFWYRQQPGQSLTLIATANQGSEATYESGFVIDKFPISRPNLTFSTLTVSNMSPEDSSIYLCSVTDRDHNSPLHFGNGTRLTVT.

With regard to this clone: In the same sample, other DNA sequences code for this CDR3. The rearrangement uses TRBV6-5 and TRBJ2-6; the D gene is possibly TRBD2 (5 bases). The CDR3 spans 15 residues. V lost 2 bases and J lost 2, with 7 bases in between. Germline CDR1 and CDR2: MNHEY and SVGAGI. The CDR3 sequence: CASSYRGTGANVLTF. CDR3 coding DNA: TGTGCCAGCAGTTACAGAGGGACTGGGGCCAACGTCCTGACTTTC.